This TCR beta chain derives from a study of shared clonotypes between healthy human individuals (TCRdb year 2020). Some background on the complete study: Two women and three men aged 18 to 49 years were included in the cohort. For each donor, three plates each were used for CD4 naive and CD4 memory, two plates were used for CD8 naive, and one plate was used for CD8 memory. The study deeply sequenced blood TCR repertoires of about five healthy adults to estimate repertoire size and the extent of clonotype sharing between individuals. To increase sequencing depth and limit assay-specific biases, TCR repertoire library preparation and sequencing were carried out by different laboratories using diverse techniques. Per donor, leukapheresis produced somewhere between about 0.85 and 10 billion PBMCs.

Comments on this clone: Its antigen target is currently unknown. The input lacks base qualities; no much larger clone sits a single base away.

The donors were healthy, HIV-negative adults who had no recently reported acute infections or vaccinations. Only Caucasian adults living in Nashville, Tennessee, USA were represented among the donors. Magnetic negative selection was used to enrich CD4+ T cells, after which naive cells were positively selected on CD45RA and the negative fraction became the memory subset. After blood collection by leukapheresis, PBMCs were isolated using Ficoll-Histopaque density gradient centrifugation and then cryopreserved in the vapor phase of liquid nitrogen. Purity and quantity of every magnetically sorted T cell population were checked by analytical flow cytometry. From each sorted fraction, genomic DNA was isolated and quantified by UV absorbance on a Nanodrop 2000c. General findings and caveats noted by the study authors: Compared with non-shared clonotypes, clonotypes shared by all four sorted-subset donors had higher generation probabilities. Based on pairwise subsampling, the degree of clonotype sharing among donors was expected to be affected by sequencing depth. Across a handful of donors, approximately 5% of naive CD4, 3% to 3.5% of naive CD8, roughly 2.2% of memory CD4, and about 0.4% of memory CD8 clonotypes were shared. Even with the large sequencing depth, rarefaction of the sorted-subset datasets indicated that sequencing was incomplete. Sampling was restricted to blood, and TCR repertoires in tissue are likely to differ from TCR repertoires in blood. Naive subsets generally had larger estimated clonotype richness than memory subsets. The genetic and exposure-history diversity represented was limited by the small number of donors.

TCR CDR3 regions were amplified from genomic DNA by multiplex PCR using the deep immunoSEQ assay. For each cell subset, the extracted genomic DNA was distributed evenly across all wells of several immunoSEQ 96-well plates, and each plate served as one replicate. Each replicate PCR for sorted subsets received roughly 200 ng genomic DNA, equal to 30,000 or so T cell genomes. Purified libraries were quantified with a Qubit 3.0 fluorometer, sized on a Bioanalyzer 2100, and re-quantified with the KAPA Library Quantification kit. A separate single-read 150-cycle Illumina NextSeq 550 flow cell was used to sequence each immunoSEQ 96-well plate. The paper's data handling went like this. Because only junctional sequences without quality scores were contained in the immunoSEQ output, filtering matching that applied to full-length reads could not be performed. Sequences were annotated with PyIR, a Python wrapper for IgBLAST v1.9, using IMGT germline references to assign V/J genes and CDR3. Reads were removed for weak V/J assignments (E-value above 1e-6), missing CDR3, stop codons, out-of-frame junctions, or ambiguous translated residues. V3J clonotypes were defined as sequences sharing the same inferred V gene, J gene, and CDR3 amino acid sequence. Percentage overlap between repertoires was computed as shared unique clonotypes divided by the size of the smaller repertoire. Richness of each repertoire was evaluated using RTK rarefaction, the Chao1 estimator, and Recon v2.1 estimates of unobserved clonotypes. For all TCRbeta clonotypes obtained by the gDNA method from four donors, generation probabilities were computed with OLGA. Imported from immuneACCESS, the table was reduced by TCRdb to in-frame sequences with V and J called. These copies leave out some clones; in studies compared against another copy, an unresolved V gene accounts for under half, and the cause of the remainder is not known. V and J calls and clone size are copied from that table; D and trimming were computed from the DNA. The sample includes some 2,500,000 clones, with under 95% observed a single time. Of the sample, approximately 0.37% falls within the top ten clones.

V loses 1 base at its end and J loses 8 bases; junction bases beyond the gene matches: 7. CDR1 is given as GTSNPN and CDR2 as SVGIG, both from the germline V gene (reference sequence). Inclusive of the bounding cysteine and phenylalanine, the CDR3 is 13 residues long. Only the CDR3 DNA stays, 39 bases, in frame from base 1. The chain links TRBV30 with TRBJ1-2, with 7 bases aligning to TRBD1. The specimen sequenced was naive CD4+ T cells from PBMCs. This specimen's cell subset or site label, per the study, means: CD45RA+ positively selected. The TCR was taken from a man aged 18-30 years in good health. Some clones in this sample may be carry-over from other donors' samples. The DNA reads TGTGCCTGGAGTGATGACAGGGCGGGCGGCTACACCTTC. This sequence encodes CAWSDDRAGGYTF.